The 9 T cell receptor beta chains below all came from one sample that was sequenced in a study of identical twins. One entry per CDR3 protein, called by TCRdb with MiXCR from the 5' RACE reads. Among around 490,000 distinct CDR3 sequences, around 15% were seen once, and the ten largest hold about 0.47%. The same specimen was also included in a second study, on yellow fever vaccine responses in identical twins.

Input material: CD4+ T cells sorted from blood. The receptors stem from a woman between 18 and 30 years old in good health.

This clonotype has more than one count but fewer than ten. The chain uses TRBV10-2 and TRBJ2-3, with TRBD2 matching over 7 bases. Per the germline V gene, CDR1 is WSHSY and CDR2 is SAAADI. J was trimmed by 1 base and V by 8 bases; bases with no gene match: 9. The length of the CDR3 is 15 residues. CDR3: CASQGGGSGTDTQYF. CDR3 DNA sequence: TGCGCCAGCCAGGGAGGCGGGAGTGGCACAGATACGCAGTATTTT.

J is TRBJ1-2 and V is TRBV4-1; D gene ambiguous. Per germline, CDR1 MGHRA and CDR2 YSYEKL. The CDR3 covers 16 residues. V was cut by 1 base and J by 4 bases, with 16 bases left in between. This chain's CDR3 is CASSQGSKGESYGYTF. The CDR3 DNA sequence: TGCGCCAGCAGCCAAGGCTCCAAGGGTGAAAGCTATGGCTACACCTTC.

This chain uses TRBV3-1 with TRBJ2-1; 7 bases map to TRBD2. Germline values: CDR1 LGHDT, CDR2 YNNKEL (reference sequence). The CDR3 contains 16 residues. The V gene end was trimmed by 0 bases and the J gene end by 5 bases; junction bases not matched to a gene: 7. Here the CDR3 DNA reads TGTGCCAGCAGCCAAGATCTCACTAGCGTACACAATGAGCAGTTCTTC. It is translated as CASSQDLTSVHNEQFF.

This clonotype was observed many times. V usage is TRBV12-3 or TRBV12-4 and J usage is TRBJ2-3, with 9 positions matching TRBD1. This CDR3 has 15 amino acids. V was clipped by 6 bases and J by 3 bases; unmatched bases: 7. The CDR3 here is CASSFPQGATDTQYF. As DNA, the CDR3 is TGTGCCAGCAGCTTCCCACAGGGGGCAACAGATACGCAGTATTTT.

The chain carries TRBV3-1 and TRBJ2-2; the match to TRBD2 covers 10 bases. V lost 2 bases to trimming and J lost 4 bases; unmatched junction nucleotides: 4. The CDR3 loop spans 16 amino acids. CDR1 is LGHDT and CDR2 is YNNKEL in the germline V gene (reference sequence). The CDR3 loop reads CASSQSGLAVTGELFF. The CDR3 region has the DNA TGTGCCAGCAGCCAAAGCGGACTAGCGGTCACCGGGGAGCTGTTTTTT.

This clonotype was observed a handful of times. The CDR3: CASSPQKGQITSGANVLTF. The CDR3 nucleotides read TGTGCCAGCTCACCACAAAAGGGACAGATAACCTCTGGGGCCAACGTCCTGACTTTC. The chain employs TRBV18 and TRBJ2-6; 7 nucleotides align to TRBD1. Germline-derived CDR1 and CDR2 are KGHSH and LQKENI. This CDR3 has 19 residues. V shed 1 base and J 0 bases; nucleotides not matched to a gene: 9.

In this sample, this clonotype turned up a few times. The rearrangement uses TRBV20-1 and TRBJ2-3; 9 bases align to TRBD2. The V and J ends lost 4 bases and 2 bases, in that order; junction bases with no gene match: 4. The germline gives CDR1 DFQATT, CDR2 SNEGSKA (reference sequence). There are 14 residues in the CDR3. CDR3 nucleotide sequence: TGCAGTGCTAATAGCGGGAGCCCCACAGATACGCAGTATTTT. It yields the protein CSANSGSPTDTQYF.

This clonotype has a count of ten or more. The CDR3 sequence is CASSQVGGEQFF. Here the CDR3 DNA reads TGTGCCAGCAGCCAAGTAGGCGGCGAGCAGTTCTTC. The gene calls are TRBV3-1 and TRBJ2-1; D is unclear. The CDR3 runs 12 residues. Trimming removed 1 base from V and 10 bases from J, with 8 bases in between. Germline V gives CDR1 LGHDT, CDR2 YNNKEL (reference sequence).

The rearrangement links TRBV7-6 to TRBJ2-3; D assignment may be TRBD1 or TRBD2 (6 bases each). Germline V CDR1 and CDR2: SGHVS, FNYEAQ. The germline V and J ends were trimmed by 2 bases and 0 bases, with 12 bases remaining between them. The CDR3 contains 16 residues. CDR3 nucleotides: TGTGCCAGCAGCTTATGGGGGGCCCTTAGCACAGATACGCAGTATTTT. Translated: CASSLWGALSTDTQYF.